Listed below are T cell receptor beta chains from one sample, sequenced in a study of cytomegalovirus exposure and HLA in healthy donors. Profiled with immunoSEQ multiplex PCR; TCRdb holds only in-frame clones, not every one. The sample lists 100,000 to 150,000 clones; just over 70% were seen once. The specimen was PBMCs. The receptors were sampled from a woman in her sixties in good health and CMV-seropositive. CDR3s include the opening cysteine and the closing phenylalanine or tryptophan. The order of the fields is V gene, D gene, clone size, J gene, CDR3 protein, CDR3 DNA. D genes are given only for firm matches. Only part of the rows carry a size: once, few, many, or a class if the clone is expanded.

TRBV6-4,NA,NA,TRBJ2-1,CASSDELADSLFF,TGTGCCAGCAGTGACGAATTAGCCGACTCCCTGTTCTTC
TRBV27,TRBD1,NA,TRBJ2-6,CASTLDRKSSGANVLTF,TGTGCCAGCACCCTGGACAGGAAGAGCTCTGGGGCCAACGTCCTGACTTTC
TRBV27,NA,once,TRBJ1-4,CASSPFELGGKLFF,TGTGCCAGCAGCCCCTTCGAACTAGGGGGAAAACTGTTTTTT
TRBV7-9,NA,NA,TRBJ1-1,CASSAQGPGTEAFF,TGTGCCAGCAGCGCACAGGGACCGGGCACTGAAGCTTTCTTT
TRBV19,TRBD1,NA,TRBJ1-5,CASSHGQGNQPQHF,TGTGCCAGTAGTCACGGACAGGGAAATCAGCCCCAGCATTTT
TRBV2,NA,NA,TRBJ1-2,CASSKGTSGYGYTF,TGTGCCAGCAGTAAAGGGACTTCGGGCTATGGCTACACCTTC
TRBV5-6,NA,NA,TRBJ2-2,CATNRERAGELFF,TGTGCCACCAACAGGGAGCGCGCCGGGGAGCTGTTTTTT
TRBV21-1,NA,once,TRBJ1-1,CASSRGRYTEAFF,TGTGCCAGCAGCAGGGGGCGATACACTGAAGCTTTCTTT
TRBV6-5,TRBD2,NA,TRBJ2-5,CASSYGTGGETQYF,TGTGCCAGCAGTTACGGAACGGGGGGAGAGACCCAGTACTTC
TRBV29-1,NA,NA,TRBJ1-1,CSVYINTEAFF,TGCAGCGTTTATATAAACACTGAAGCTTTCTTT
TRBV6-5,TRBD2,NA,TRBJ2-3,CASRSLAGRTDTQYF,TGTGCCAGCCGGAGTCTAGCGGGGCGCACAGATACGCAGTATTTT
TRBV6-5,NA,NA,TRBJ1-4,CASWERGSNEKLFF,TGTGCCAGCTGGGAAAGGGGGAGTAATGAAAAACTGTTTTTT
TRBV5-8,NA,NA,TRBJ2-7,CATGQSSYEQYF,TGTGCCACCGGACAAAGCTCCTACGAGCAGTACTTC
TRBV6-5,NA,NA,TRBJ1-6,CASSYSGRGYSPLHF,TGTGCCAGCAGTTACTCGGGCAGGGGATATTCACCCCTCCACTTT
TRBV10-3,TRBD1,NA,TRBJ1-6,CAIRPGQRKSPLHF,TGTGCCATCAGACCGGGACAGAGAAAATCACCCCTCCACTTT
TRBV11-2,NA,NA,TRBJ1-5,CASSLSGSGGQPQHF,TGTGCCAGCAGCTTGTCGGGGAGTGGCGGTCAGCCCCAGCATTTT
TRBV4-1,TRBD1,NA,TRBJ1-5,CASSQALGQFNQPQHF,TGCGCCAGCAGCCAAGCCCTGGGACAGTTCAATCAGCCCCAGCATTTT
TRBV6-5,TRBD1,NA,TRBJ1-2,CASSSGTVHFNYGYTF,TGTGCCAGCAGTTCCGGGACAGTCCACTTTAACTATGGCTACACCTTC
TRBV29-1,NA,NA,TRBJ1-2,CSVAPVMDTWAPNYGYTF,TGCAGCGTTGCCCCAGTAATGGACACTTGGGCCCCTAACTATGGCTACACCTTC
TRBV5-4,NA,NA,TRBJ2-7,CASSLAGVAYEQYF,TGTGCCAGCAGCTTGGCAGGGGTCGCCTACGAGCAGTACTTC
TRBV7-8,TRBD1,NA,TRBJ1-4,CASRPYSGTGGSNEKLFF,TGTGCCAGCAGGCCATATTCCGGGACAGGGGGCTCTAATGAAAAACTGTTTTTT
TRBV6-5,NA,few,TRBJ2-7,CASSSHPGSEQYF,TGTGCCAGCAGCTCCCACCCGGGTTCCGAGCAGTACTTC
TRBV7-9,TRBD2,NA,TRBJ2-5,CASSPRASGETQYF,TGTGCCAGCAGCCCTAGGGCTAGCGGAGAGACCCAGTACTTC
TRBV5-8,TRBD1,NA,TRBJ1-2,CASSFLIGQGDNYGYTF,TGTGCCAGCAGCTTTTTAATCGGACAGGGGGATAACTATGGCTACACCTTC
TRBV19,TRBD1,NA,TRBJ1-3,CASAIRGPRTTIYF,TGTGCCAGCGCGATCAGGGGGCCGAGGACCACCATATATTTT
TRBV19,NA,NA,TRBJ1-2,CASSPRPSSQFNYGYTF,TGTGCCAGTAGTCCCCGCCCAAGTAGCCAATTTAACTATGGCTACACCTTC
TRBV5-1,NA,NA,TRBJ2-1,CASKLQGNNEQFF,TGCGCCAGTAAACTACAGGGTAACAATGAGCAGTTCTTC
TRBV6-5,TRBD2,NA,TRBJ2-3,CASSSRGDSSTDTQYF,TGTGCCAGCAGTTCCCGGGGGGATAGTAGCACAGATACGCAGTATTTT
TRBV6-4,TRBD1,NA,TRBJ2-2,CASSDSLRDRGTGELFF,TGTGCCAGCAGTGACAGCCTCCGGGACAGGGGCACCGGGGAGCTGTTTTTT
TRBV13,NA,few,TRBJ1-2,CASSLGGRLSYGYTF,TGTGCCAGCAGCTTAGGGGGCCGTCTCTCCTATGGCTACACCTTC
TRBV6-5,NA,NA,TRBJ1-5,CASSYSSRGDQPQHF,TGTGCCAGCAGTTACTCGTCCCGGGGGGATCAGCCCCAGCATTTT
TRBV5-1,NA,once,TRBJ1-3,CASSLTGTSYDSGNTIYF,TGCGCCAGCAGCTTGACGGGAACCTCTTATGACTCTGGAAACACCATATATTTT
TRBV6-5,TRBD1,NA,TRBJ1-6,CASGLGQGLNSPLHF,TGTGCCAGCGGGCTGGGACAGGGATTAAATTCACCCCTCCACTTT
TRBV10-1,TRBD1,NA,TRBJ2-7,CASSPGQDYEQYF,TGCGCCAGCAGCCCGGGACAGGACTACGAGCAGTACTTC
TRBV5-1,NA,NA,TRBJ2-3,CASSPQGSGDTQYF,TGCGCCAGCAGCCCACAGGGTAGTGGGGATACGCAGTATTTT
TRBV11-2,NA,NA,TRBJ2-7,CASSLGDSLSDYEQYF,TGTGCCAGCAGCTTAGGAGACAGCCTCAGTGACTACGAGCAGTACTTC
TRBV9,NA,NA,TRBJ2-7,CASSVAGTGTYEQYF,TGTGCCAGCAGCGTAGCTGGAACAGGAACCTACGAGCAGTACTTC
TRBV2,TRBD1,NA,TRBJ1-1,CASSEARQGKAFF,TGTGCCAGCAGTGAAGCCCGACAGGGGAAAGCTTTCTTT
TRBV7-2,NA,NA,TRBJ2-7,CASSEGSRGYF,TGTGCCAGCAGCGAGGGATCTAGAGGGTACTTC
TRBV18,TRBD1,NA,TRBJ1-4,CASSPRGTGPNEKLFF,TGTGCCAGCTCACCAAGAGGGACAGGCCCTAATGAAAAACTGTTTTTT
TRBV18,TRBD1,NA,TRBJ1-1,CASLKDRANTEAFF,TGTGCCAGCTTAAAGGACAGGGCGAACACTGAAGCTTTCTTT
TRBV18,NA,NA,TRBJ1-1,CASSPVGTKNTEAFF,TGTGCCAGCTCACCGGTAGGGACTAAGAACACTGAAGCTTTCTTT